This T cell receptor beta chain comes out of a study of T cells and Merkel cell carcinoma outcomes. The table came from immunoSEQ multiplex PCR; TCRdb's copy has only in-frame clones and leaves some out. The sample lists 1,500 to 2,000 clones; just over 90% were seen once. The length of the CDR3 is 16 residues. Germline loops: CDR1 SGHNT, CDR2 YYREEE (reference sequence). Germline trimming cut 3 bases from V and 1 base from J; bases unmatched to any gene: 2. Material for sequencing was tumor tissue from Merkel cell carcinoma. The receptor comes from a human donor with Merkel cell carcinoma. The V gene is TRBV5-4, the J gene TRBJ2-2; 11 positions agree with TRBD2. CDR3: CASSSGTSGNTGELFF. The CDR3 DNA reads as TGTGCCAGCAGCTCAGGGACTAGCGGGAACACCGGGGAGCTGTTTTTT.